The source of this TCR beta chain is a study of identical twins. At least ten counts were recorded for this clonotype. Its antigen remains unknown. Broader study findings: Fewer insertions characterized abundant cord blood beta clonotypes, whereas memory repertoires showed none.

Unique molecular identifiers were present on the cDNA, which also gained a universal primer site by template switching. Each CDR3 protein is one row after TCRdb ran MiXCR on the 5' RACE reads. The repertoire consists of about 240,000 distinct CDR3 sequences, with 10% to 15% occurring once and the leading ten covering 4% to 5%. This CDR3 contains 14 residues. The J segment lost 3 bases and the V segment lost 6 bases, leaving 4 bases of the junction unmatched. Another study also made use of these data, one on yellow fever vaccine responses in identical twins.

What was sequenced was memory (CD45RO+) T cells sorted from blood. This TCR came from a woman younger than 30 in good health. This chain links TRBV12-3 or TRBV12-4 with TRBJ2-7; TRBD1 matches at 11 bases. CDR3 DNA: TGTGCCAGCAGCGCCGGGACAGGGGGCTACGAGCAGTACTTC. Translating it yields CASSAGTGGYEQYF.